This passage covers 8 T cell receptor beta chains from one sample sequenced in a study of T-cell reconstitution after alpha-beta-depleted transplantation in children. It was with unique molecular identifiers that the TCRbeta library was prepared. TCRdb reprocessed the PCR reads with MiXCR, giving one entry per CDR3 protein. Of about 980,000 distinct CDR3 sequences in the sample, 25% to 35% were seen once. Sequences were derived from PBMCs, mostly from graft donor cells, sampled 360 days after TCRalphabeta/CD19-depleted stem cell transplant. These receptors were collected from a boy under two years old who had a stem cell transplant for SCID, so the T cells may come from the graft donor.

In its sample, this clonotype was seen a few times. The rearrangement joins TRBV5-8 to TRBJ2-3, with D perhaps matching TRBD1 (6 bases). Germline V gives CDR1 SGHTS, CDR2 YDEGEE. The CDR3 has 17 amino acids. The ends were cut back, 0 bases at V and 2 bases at J, with 16 bases in the middle. CDR3 amino acids: CASSLGVTGRSTDTQYF. CDR3 nucleotides: TGTGCCAGCAGCTTGGGCGTTACAGGGCGGTCCACAGATACGCAGTATTTT.

This clonotype occurred a few times. This chain links TRBV12-3 or TRBV12-4 with TRBJ2-1; D is ambiguous. V was cut by 6 bases and J by 9 bases, with 15 bases left in between. There are 13 residues in the CDR3. CDR3 loop: CASSQTHDGEQFF. For the CDR3, the DNA is TGTGCCAGCAGCCAGACCCATGACGGTGAGCAGTTCTTC.

The chain joins TRBV7-9 to TRBJ2-1; possible D gene TRBD1, 5 bases. Trimming removed 2 bases at V and 3 bases at J, with 11 bases between. Germline CDR1 and CDR2: SEHNR and FQNEAQ (reference sequence). The CDR3 extends over 15 amino acids. CDR3 in DNA: TGTGCCAGCAGCTTATATCCCGACAGCTACAATGAGCAGTTCTTC. Amino acid sequence: CASSLYPDSYNEQFF.

A few counts support this clonotype. The chain links TRBV15 to TRBJ2-5; no clear D. V lost 2 bases to trimming and J lost 7 bases, with 8 bases between them. CDR1 and CDR2 from the germline V gene are LNHNV and YYDKDF (reference sequence). CDR3 length: 12 amino acids. This CDR3 is CATSRITRTQYF. The DNA for the CDR3 is TGTGCCACCAGCAGAATCACAAGGACCCAGTACTTC.

This clonotype was counted only a few times. V usage is TRBV7-2 and J usage is TRBJ1-2; possible D gene TRBD1, 6 bases. This CDR3 has 14 residues. The V gene's germline CDR1 is SGHTA and CDR2 FQGNSA. The V and J ends lost 5 bases and 8 bases respectively, with 18 bases between them. CDR3 loop: CASSPQEGQGGYTF. DNA for the CDR3: TGTGCCAGCAGCCCTCAGGAGGGCCAGGGGGGCTACACCTTC.

This chain uses TRBV27 with TRBJ2-3, with a weak D call TRBD1 (5 bases). This CDR3 has 15 residues. V dropped 5 bases and J dropped 1 base, with 13 bases sitting between them. Germline V gene lookup returns CDR1 MNHEY and CDR2 SMNVEV (reference sequence). This chain's CDR3 is CASSPRQSRTDTQYF. CDR3 coding DNA: TGTGCCAGCAGTCCAAGACAGTCCCGCACAGATACGCAGTATTTT.

With respect to this clonotype: Given the absence of the conserved phenylalanine or tryptophan at the CDR3 end, a read error is likely. The chain links TRBV9 to TRBJ1-2; 8 bases agree with TRBD1. The CDR3 contains 16 residues. V lost 7 bases and J lost 5; bases outside the gene matches: 16. Germline CDR1 is SGDLS and CDR2 is YYNGEE. The CDR3 coding sequence is TGTGCCAGCCCCAGGGACAGGCGTGATCGCGCTTATGGCTACACCGTC. Translation gives CASPRDRRDRAYGYTV.

The chain combines TRBV12-3 or TRBV12-4 with TRBJ2-3, with D perhaps TRBD2 (6 bases). V lost 3 bases and J lost 4, with 20 bases in between. CDR3 length: 17 residues. This CDR3 is CASSFSLADYRPDTQYF. CDR3 bases: TGTGCCAGCAGTTTCTCCCTGGCGGACTACCGACCAGATACGCAGTATTTT.